This T cell receptor (beta chain) emerged from a study of Graves' ophthalmopathy and Graves' hyperthyroidism. Study-wide background: Peripheral blood sampling preceded any treatment and occurred at initial diagnosis.

Beta-chain TCR CDR3 regions were amplified from RNA transcripts. The first round was an RT-PCR with HTBI primers, and the second round was a multiplex PCR. Each CDR3 protein gets one entry after TCRdb re-called the multiplex PCR reads with MiXCR. Of 350,000 to 450,000 distinct CDR3 sequences listed, about 16% are singletons. Patients were excluded if they had other autoimmune diseases or uncontrolled infections, and likewise if pregnancy or lactation applied. At least ten counts were recorded for this clonotype. No antigen is known for it. The germline V gene has CDR1 MDHEN and CDR2 SYDVKM. Deletions cut 7 bases from V and 4 bases from J, with 4 bases between. CDR3 size: 10 residues. The study's findings and limits: Appearing in blood as well were most expanded thyroid clonotypes above 0.001 frequency. It was with roughly 70% sensitivity and about 72% specificity that the model predicted ophthalmopathy progression.

The sequencing sample was made of peripheral blood. This sequence joins TRBV28 and TRBJ1-1, with D uncertain. This receptor was obtained from a woman aged 18 to 35 with Graves' ophthalmopathy. Here the CDR3 reads CASIGTEAFF. In DNA form, the CDR3 reads TGTGCCAGCATAGGCACTGAAGCTTTCTTT.